This is a list of T cell receptor beta chains from one sample in a study of shared clonotypes between healthy human individuals. Produced via immunoSEQ multiplex PCR; TCRdb's table is partial and in-frame only. The top ten clones hold 1.7% of a sample with roughly 760,000 clones, 74% of them seen once. What was sequenced was memory CD4+ T cells sorted from blood. The receptors shown here come from a woman in her twenties or thirties in good health. The CDR3 runs from the conserved cysteine through the conserved F or W. D genes are given only for firm matches. Size is stated for part of the rows, as once, few or many counts, or as a class when the clone is expanded.

abundance	j_gene	d_gene	v_gene	CDR3nt	CDR3aa
.	TRBJ2-3	.	TRBV11-3	TGTGCCAGCAGCTTAGGGGCCACAGATACGCAGTATTTT	CASSLGATDTQYF
.	TRBJ2-7	TRBD2	TRBV2	TGTGCCAGCAGTGGGACTAGCGGGACATACGAGCAGTACTTC	CASSGTSGTYEQYF
once	TRBJ2-4	.	TRBV2	TGTGCCAGCAGTGAATTAACAGGCCTTCAGTACTTC	CASSELTGLQYF
.	TRBJ2-3	.	TRBV29-1	TGCAGCGTTGGGACCGGGACTAGCACAGATACGCAGTATTTT	CSVGTGTSTDTQYF
many	TRBJ2-7	TRBD1	TRBV6-6	TGTGCCAGCAGGAAAGGACAGGGATCCTACGAGCAGTACTTC	CASRKGQGSYEQYF
.	TRBJ2-3	.	TRBV14	TGTGCCAGCAGCCAACGGGGACATAGCACAGATACGCAGTATTTT	CASSQRGHSTDTQYF
.	TRBJ2-3	TRBD2	TRBV29-1	TGCAGCGCCTCCCCCGGGACTAGTCCGACAGATACGCAGTATTTT	CSASPGTSPTDTQYF
.	TRBJ1-4	.	TRBV7-2	TGTGCCAGCAGCTTATGGGCCGCAGGGGAGTATGAAAAACTGTTTTTT	CASSLWAAGEYEKLFF
.	TRBJ2-1	TRBD2	TRBV6-5	TGTGCCAGCAGACCTAAAGCGGGGTTATACAATGAGCAGTTCTTC	CASRPKAGLYNEQFF
once	TRBJ2-3	.	TRBV5-1	TGCGCCAGCAGTACAAACACCGGGACCTCGGTTACGCAGTATTTT	CASSTNTGTSVTQYF
.	TRBJ1-5	TRBD1	TRBV2	TGTGCCAGCAGTGTTGTTACAGGGGGCGCACCGAATCAGCCCCAGCATTTT	CASSVVTGGAPNQPQHF
.	TRBJ1-1	.	TRBV7-8	TGTGCCAGCAGCCCGTGGGGGGGACAAGTGGCTTTCTTT	CASSPWGGQVAFF
.	TRBJ2-1	TRBD2	TRBV6-5	TGTGCCAGCAGCCAAACTAGCGGGGGTAATGAGCAGTTCTTC	CASSQTSGGNEQFF
.	TRBJ2-1	TRBD2	TRBV5-1	TGCGCCAGCAGCTTTCCCCTGGCCCCTAGCGGGGGTAGCAATGAGCAGTTCTTC	CASSFPLAPSGGSNEQFF
.	TRBJ2-5	TRBD1	TRBV19	TGTGCCAGTAGTTTTCGACAGGGGGAGGTAGAGACCCAGTACTTC	CASSFRQGEVETQYF
few	TRBJ2-2	.	TRBV19	TGTGCCAGTAGTATTCTTCGGCCCGGGGAGCTGTTTTTT	CASSILRPGELFF
.	TRBJ1-1	.	TRBV6-6	TGTGCCAGCACCCAGACCGCCGGGCAAAAGGGCTTCAGAGCTTTCTTT	CASTQTAGQKGFRAFF
few	TRBJ2-7	TRBD1	TRBV11-2	TGTGCCAGCAGCTTAGGGACAGGGGAGGGGGAGCAGTACTTC	CASSLGTGEGEQYF
.	TRBJ2-1	.	TRBV19	TGTGCCAGTAGTATAGAACAGGGATGGACATACAATGAGCAGTTCTTC	CASSIEQGWTYNEQFF
few	TRBJ1-4	TRBD1	TRBV25-1	TGTGCCAGCAGTGTTCACAGGGGTTCCACTAATGAAAAACTGTTTTTT	CASSVHRGSTNEKLFF
.	TRBJ2-7	TRBD2	TRBV7-2	TGTGCCAGCAGCTTAGCGCCAAGCGGGAGCTGGTACGAGCAGTACTTC	CASSLAPSGSWYEQYF
.	TRBJ2-7	.	TRBV28	TGTGCCAGCACTCCCAGCGGGTTCTACGAGCAGTACTTC	CASTPSGFYEQYF
.	TRBJ1-5	TRBD1	TRBV28	TGTGCCAGCAGTTTCAGGATCGGGTCGAGGACAGGGCCCAATCAGCCCCAGCATTTT	CASSFRIGSRTGPNQPQHF
once	TRBJ2-5	.	TRBV5-5	TGTGCCAGCAGCATTAGACAGGAGCTTATACAAGAGACCCAGTACTTC	CASSIRQELIQETQYF
.	TRBJ1-4	.	TRBV6-5	TGTGCCAGCAGCTCAGGGGCTGCAACTAATGAAAAACTGTTTTTT	CASSSGAATNEKLFF
.	TRBJ1-3	.	TRBV4-2	TGTGCCAGCAGCCAAGAAACAGACCACTCTGGAAACACCATATATTTT	CASSQETDHSGNTIYF
.	TRBJ1-1	.	TRBV18	TGTGCCAGCTCAGCCGGGTTCGATTTGATCTCTGAAGCTTTCTTT	CASSAGFDLISEAFF
once	TRBJ1-2	.	TRBV10-3	TGTGCCATCAGTGAGTCGGGCAGGGGATTTCCTGGCTACACCTTC	CAISESGRGFPGYTF
.	TRBJ2-1	.	TRBV5-1	TGCGCCAGCAGCTTGGGCCCACGTGAAAGTGGCAATGAGCAGTTCTTC	CASSLGPRESGNEQFF
.	TRBJ2-7	.	TRBV11-2	TGTGCCAGCAGCTTAGAGTCAGGGCTCGTGCAGTACTTC	CASSLESGLVQYF
.	TRBJ2-1	.	TRBV28	TGTGCCAGCAGTTGGGGGTACAATGAGCAGTTCTTC	CASSWGYNEQFF
.	TRBJ2-7	.	TRBV7-3	TGTGCCAGCAGCTTAGGGGGCCGTGGGAGCCCCACCTCCTACGAGCAGTACTTC	CASSLGGRGSPTSYEQYF
few	TRBJ2-7	.	TRBV20-1	TGCAGTGCTAGCGTAAATCACGAGCAGTACTTC	CSASVNHEQYF